The 29 T cell receptor beta chains in this list originate from one sample, sequenced in a study of CD8+ T cells in alopecia areata. Treatment specified: oral pan-JAK inhibitor, 5-10 mg twice daily. Isolated RNA was reverse transcribed into cDNA used as the sequencing template. The assay was immunoSEQ multiplex PCR, and TCRdb's table has in-frame clones only and misses some. The repertoire consists of approximately 100,000 clones, with around 60% occurring once and the leading ten covering over 15%. The sequencing here drew on CD8+ T cells sorted from blood, taken at roughly week 58, from a patient treated with tofacitinib. These receptors all stem from a human donor with alopecia areata.

In DNA, the CDR3 is TGCGCCAGCAGCCCCCTCGCAGGGTCTGATACGCAGTATTTT. Encoded protein: CASSPLAGSDTQYF. The J gene is TRBJ2-3, the V gene TRBV4-1; tentatively, D is TRBD1 (5 bases). V was trimmed by 4 bases and J by 6 bases, leaving 14 bases between them. This CDR3 contains 14 residues. Per the germline V gene, CDR1 is MGHRA and CDR2 is YSYEKL.

The V and J genes are TRBV7-9 and TRBJ2-7; tentative D call: TRBD1 (6 bases). Looked up from germline, CDR1 is SEHNR and CDR2 is FQNEAQ (reference sequence). The CDR3 length is 16 residues. V was shortened by 2 bases and J by 6 bases, with 20 bases between the two germline ends. CDR3 loop: CASSLCGGRFCREQYF. CDR3 DNA: TGTGCCAGCAGCTTATGTGGGGGCCGGTTTTGTCGCGAGCAGTACTTC.

The chain joins TRBV30 to TRBJ1-6, with D hard to call. V dropped 2 bases and J dropped 8 bases, with 4 bases sitting between them. Germline V gene data show CDR1 as GTSNPN and CDR2 as SVGIG (reference sequence). This CDR3 region has 11 residues. DNA of the CDR3: TGTGCCTGGAGTAGCCATTCACCCCTCCACTTT. It translates to CAWSSHSPLHF. Filled out from reference TRBV30 and TRBJ1-6, the complete variable domain reads SQTIHQWPATLVQPVGSPLSLECTVEGTSNPNLYWYRQAAGRGLQLLFYSVGIGQISSEVPQNLSASRPQDRQFILSSKKLLLSDSGFYLCAWSSHSPLHFGNGTRLTVT.

The gene calls are TRBV2 and TRBJ2-5, with no clear D. The V end was cut by 4 bases, the J end by 2 bases, with 8 bases between. Germline V gives CDR1 SNHLY, CDR2 FYNNEI. The CDR3 spans 13 residues. The CDR3 DNA sequence: TGTGCCAGCAGTGCAATAGGACAAGAGACCCAGTACTTC. It encodes CASSAIGQETQYF.

The V and J genes are TRBV29-1 and TRBJ1-2; tentatively, D is TRBD1 (5 bases). Germline V gene lookup returns CDR1 SQVTM and CDR2 ANQGSEA. The CDR3 has 13 amino acids. V was trimmed by 1 base and J by 7 bases, leaving 13 bases between them. The DNA of the CDR3 is TGCAGCGTTGAAGCGAGATCGGGGGGTGGCTACACCTTC. This encodes CSVEARSGGGYTF. The whole variable domain, filled in from reference TRBV29-1 and TRBJ1-2, reads SAVISQKPSRDICQRGTSLTIQCQVDSQVTMMFWYRQQPGQSLTLIATANQGSEATYESGFVIDKFPISRPNLTFSTLTVSNMSPEDSSIYLCSVEARSGGGYTFGSGTRLTVV.

This chain connects TRBV5-6 to TRBJ1-1; D is ambiguous. Germline V gene sequence: CDR1 SGHDT, CDR2 YYEEEE. V was trimmed by 1 base and J by 7 bases, leaving 8 bases between them. The CDR3 extends over 12 amino acids. Here the CDR3 DNA reads TGTGCCAGCAGCTTGATGGGTAATGAAGCTTTCTTT. Translating it yields CASSLMGNEAFF.

CDR3 residues: CASSLLWNGQVPYEQYF. The CDR3 DNA reads TGTGCCAGCAGCCTACTTTGGAACGGCCAAGTTCCCTACGAGCAGTACTTC. V and J are TRBV5-6 and TRBJ2-7; no clear D gene. Trimming removed 4 bases at V and 2 bases at J, with 22 bases between. Germline values: CDR1 SGHDT, CDR2 YYEEEE. CDR3 size: 17 residues.

V and J are TRBV2 and TRBJ2-7; D is ambiguous. This CDR3 comprises 12 residues. Germline CDR1 is SNHLY and CDR2 is FYNNEI. Between the trimmed V and J ends, which lost 1 base and 6 bases, there was a span of 7 bases. CDR3 sequence reads: CASSEVVREQYF. The DNA of the CDR3 is TGTGCCAGCAGTGAAGTGGTCCGCGAGCAGTACTTC.

The CDR3 loop reads CASRKQGIGNIQYF. The CDR3 bases are TGTGCCAGCAGAAAACAGGGGATAGGGAACATTCAGTACTTC. The chain recombines TRBV2 with TRBJ2-4; 7 nucleotides agree with TRBD1. The CDR3 sequence is 14 residues long. CDR1 is SNHLY and CDR2 is FYNNEI in the germline V gene. Germline trimming cut 6 bases from V and 7 bases from J; bases unmatched to any gene: 9.

The gene calls are TRBV7-2 and TRBJ2-7; 9 bases fit TRBD1. CDR1 is SGHTA and CDR2 is FQGNSA in the germline V gene. V gave up 5 bases and J gave up 5 bases; unmatched junction bases: 13. CDR3 size: 16 residues. The chain's CDR3 is CASSPSRRDRVHEQYF. CDR3 DNA sequence: TGTGCCAGCAGCCCGTCGCGCCGGGACAGGGTTCACGAGCAGTACTTC. The whole variable domain, remainder taken from reference TRBV7-2 and TRBJ2-7, is GAGVSQSPSNKVTEKGKDVELRCDPISGHTALYWYRQSLGQGLEFLIYFQGNSAPDKSGLPSDRFSAERTGGSVSTLTIQRTQQEDSAVYLCASSPSRRDRVHEQYFGPGTRLTVT.

This clone came up a few times. The J gene is TRBJ2-7, the V gene TRBV7-9; tentatively, D is TRBD2 (5 bases). The CDR3 is made up of 12 amino acids. Germline CDR1 reads SEHNR; CDR2 reads FQNEAQ (reference sequence). The V end lost 4 bases, the J end lost 6 bases, and 10 bases lay between the germline ends. This CDR3 is CASSSGAGEQYF. The CDR3 nucleotides are TGTGCCAGCAGCTCAGGCGCGGGCGAGCAGTACTTC.

The rearrangement links TRBV2 to TRBJ1-2; D is unclear. V dropped 2 bases and J dropped 0 bases, with 10 bases sitting between them. Per the germline V gene, CDR1 is SNHLY and CDR2 is FYNNEI. The CDR3 is 15 amino acids. The CDR3 bases are TGTGCCAGCAGTGAACGGTGGGGATCTAACTATGGCTACACCTTC. Translated: CASSERWGSNYGYTF.

The rearrangement joins TRBV6-1 to TRBJ2-6; D may be TRBD2 (5 bases). V lost 3 bases and J 1 base, leaving 7 bases between the germline ends. Per germline, CDR1 MNHNS and CDR2 SASEGT. This CDR3 comprises 15 residues. CDR3 coding DNA: TGTGCCAGCAGTGATACGGGGTCTGGGGCCAACGTCCTGACTTTC. It translates to CASSDTGSGANVLTF.

This rearrangement joins TRBV29-1 to TRBJ1-4, with a weak D call TRBD1 (6 bases). V was cut by 4 bases and J by 2 bases, with 11 bases left in between. Germline V gene lookup returns CDR1 SQVTM and CDR2 ANQGSEA. The CDR3 consists of 14 residues. This chain's CDR3 is CSVGDRLTNEKLFF. The CDR3 DNA is TGCAGCGTTGGTGACAGGCTCACTAATGAAAAACTGTTTTTT. The full variable domain, its missing parts supplied by reference TRBV29-1 and TRBJ1-4, is SAVISQKPSRDICQRGTSLTIQCQVDSQVTMMFWYRQQPGQSLTLIATANQGSEATYESGFVIDKFPISRPNLTFSTLTVSNMSPEDSSIYLCSVGDRLTNEKLFFGSGTQLSVL.

This rearrangement joins TRBV6-5 to TRBJ2-1; D is perhaps TRBD2 (5 bases). CDR1 and CDR2 (germline): MNHEY, SVGAGI. The V and J ends lost 6 bases and 0 bases respectively, with 9 bases between them. The CDR3 has 14 amino acids. The CDR3, as DNA: TGTGCCAGCAGCGGACTGAGCTCCTACAATGAGCAGTTCTTC. It is translated as CASSGLSSYNEQFF.

This clone was counted only a few times. For the CDR3, the DNA is TGTGCCAGCAGTTACTGGGACAGCAATCAGCCCCAGCATTTT. Translated, it gives CASSYWDSNQPQHF. The V gene is TRBV6-6, the J gene TRBJ1-5; a weak D match, TRBD1 (5 bases). The CDR3 is 14 amino acids. Looked up from germline, CDR1 is MNHNY and CDR2 is SVGAGI (reference sequence). The V gene lost 1 base and the J gene lost 1 base, with 5 bases spanning the gap.

This chain joins TRBV7-2 and TRBJ2-3; D gene uncertain. The CDR3 is made up of 15 amino acids. CDR1 and CDR2 (germline): SGHTA, FQGNSA. With 5 bases removed from V and 2 bases from J, the gap between germline ends came to 14 bases. CDR3 bases: TGTGCCAGCAGCATAGGGCACACGCTCACAGATACGCAGTATTTT. It translates to CASSIGHTLTDTQYF.

This chain's CDR3 is CASSLPRGGQYF. DNA of the CDR3: TGTGCCAGCAGCTTACCCCGAGGGGGGCAGTACTTC. V usage is TRBV13 and J usage is TRBJ2-7, with D maybe TRBD1 (6 bases). Trimming took off 2 bases at V and 9 bases at J, with 11 bases between the two ends. The CDR3 has 12 amino acids. CDR1 PRHDT and CDR2 FYEKMQ come from the germline V gene (reference sequence).

The genes are TRBV13 and TRBJ1-6; TRBD1 aligns across 7 bases. V shed 4 bases, J shed 9 bases, and the junction held 3 bases outside the gene matches. Germline loops: CDR1 PRHDT, CDR2 FYEKMQ (reference sequence). The CDR3 loop spans 13 amino acids. The chain's CDR3 is CASSYSGGSPLHF. CDR3 DNA sequence: TGTGCCAGCAGCTACTCAGGGGGTTCACCCCTCCACTTT.

The chain joins TRBV7-9 to TRBJ2-3; no clear D gene. Germline V gives CDR1 SEHNR, CDR2 FQNEAQ (reference sequence). V dropped 5 bases and J dropped 5 bases, with 5 bases sitting between them. The CDR3 spans 11 residues. The CDR3 loop reads CASSPLDTQYF. The CDR3 DNA sequence: TGTGCCAGCAGCCCTTTAGATACGCAGTATTTT.

This clone has only a few counts. The chain has TRBV6-5 and TRBJ1-2; D uncertain. CDR1 MNHEY and CDR2 SVGAGI come from the germline V gene. The CDR3 contains 13 residues. V shed 0 bases and J shed 3 bases, with 5 bases lying between them. CDR3 sequence (DNA): TGTGCCAGCAGTTACTCCTCCGACTATGGCTACACCTTC. The encoded protein is CASSYSSDYGYTF.

This clone was seen only a few times. This rearrangement joins TRBV7-8 to TRBJ1-2; 7 nucleotides match TRBD1. The CDR3 consists of 16 residues. Germline CDR1 SGHVS, CDR2 FQNEAQ. The trim removed 5 bases at V and 4 bases at J, leaving 13 bases unmatched. In nucleotides, the CDR3 is TGTGCCAGCAGCCCCGCCGCTGACAGGGCCCGCTATGGCTACACCTTC. Its protein product is CASSPAADRARYGYTF.

This clone was recorded once. The rearrangement joins TRBV28 to TRBJ2-7, with 8 bases that match TRBD1. Germline values: CDR1 MDHEN, CDR2 SYDVKM. This CDR3 region has 14 residues. J lost 3 bases, V lost 6 bases, and 7 bases had no gene match. CDR3 nucleotides: TGTGCCAGCAGGATCCAGGGGGCGAACTACGAGCAGTACTTC. This sequence encodes CASRIQGANYEQYF.

This clone was seen a handful of times. This rearrangement joins TRBV5-1 to TRBJ2-3; D ambiguous. Trimming took off 4 bases at V and 7 bases at J, with 10 bases between the two ends. The CDR3 runs 12 residues. CDR1 is SGHRS, CDR2 YFSETQ, per germline. Here the CDR3 DNA reads TGCGCCAGCAGCCAATTATTTTATACGCAGTATTTT. Protein product: CASSQLFYTQYF.

The V call is TRBV27, the J call TRBJ2-6, with TRBD1 matching 9 bases. V lost 2 bases and J lost 2; bases outside the gene matches: 4. Germline V lookup: CDR1 MNHEY, CDR2 SMNVEV (reference sequence). The CDR3 extends over 17 amino acids. For the CDR3, the DNA is TGTGCCAGCAGTTTACTAGGGACAGGGACTGGGGCCAACGTCCTGACTTTC. It encodes CASSLLGTGTGANVLTF.

A note on this clone: At one end the junction does not follow the germline gene, possibly because of a read error. The V and J genes are TRBV19 and TRBJ2-4, with no clear D. This CDR3 spans 13 amino acids. In germline, CDR1 is LNHDA, CDR2 SQIVND (reference sequence). CDR3 residues: CASTDVAKNIQYF. CDR3 sequence (DNA): TGTGCCAGTACGGATGTAGCCAAAAACATCCAGTACTTC.

At least ten counts were recorded for this clone. This chain connects TRBV14 to TRBJ2-7, with D perhaps given as TRBD1 or TRBD2 (5 bases each). CDR3 length: 15 amino acids. The germline gives CDR1 SGHDN, CDR2 FVKESK. Trimming cost V 6 bases and J 2 bases, with 17 bases left between them. The CDR3 sequence is CASSYSSGDPYEQYF. CDR3 sequence (DNA): TGTGCCAGCAGTTACTCCTCCGGGGACCCCTACGAGCAGTACTTC.

This chain joins TRBV27 and TRBJ2-7, with 7 bases identical to TRBD1. J was trimmed by 0 bases and V by 5 bases; bases with no gene match: 4. The CDR3 has 14 residues. Germline lookup yields CDR1 MNHEY and CDR2 SMNVEV (reference sequence). This CDR3 reads CASSQGQLSYEQYF. The CDR3 DNA reads as TGTGCCAGCAGTCAGGGACAGCTCTCCTACGAGCAGTACTTC.

This clone was counted between two and nine times. The chain recombines TRBV11-2 with TRBJ2-1, with D unresolved. Trimming removed 1 base from V and 7 bases from J, with 5 bases in between. Germline values: CDR1 SGHAT, CDR2 FQNNGV. The CDR3 is 12 residues long. The CDR3 here is CASSLVGNEQFF. CDR3 DNA sequence: TGTGCCAGCAGCTTAGTAGGGAATGAGCAGTTCTTC. Full variable domain (missing parts from reference TRBV11-2 and TRBJ2-1): EAGVAQSPRYKIIEKRQSVAFWCNPISGHATLYWYQQILGQGPKLLIQFQNNGVVDDSQLPKDRFSAERLKGVDSTLKIQPAKLEDSAVYLCASSLVGNEQFFGPGTRLTVL.